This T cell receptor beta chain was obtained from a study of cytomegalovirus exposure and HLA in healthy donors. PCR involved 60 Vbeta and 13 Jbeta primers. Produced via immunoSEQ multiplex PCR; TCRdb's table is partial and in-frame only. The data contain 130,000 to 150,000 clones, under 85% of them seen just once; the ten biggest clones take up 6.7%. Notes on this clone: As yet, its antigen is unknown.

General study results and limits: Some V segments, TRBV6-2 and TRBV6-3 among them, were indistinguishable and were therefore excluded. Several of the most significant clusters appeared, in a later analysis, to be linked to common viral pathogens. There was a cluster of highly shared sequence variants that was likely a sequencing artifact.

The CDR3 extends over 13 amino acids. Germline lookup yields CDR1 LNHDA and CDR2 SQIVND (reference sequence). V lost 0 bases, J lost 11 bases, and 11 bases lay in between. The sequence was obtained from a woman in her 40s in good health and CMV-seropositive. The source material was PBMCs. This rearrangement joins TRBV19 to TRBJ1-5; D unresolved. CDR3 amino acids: CASSIEGSGAQHF. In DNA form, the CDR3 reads TGTGCCAGTAGTATAGAAGGGAGCGGGGCCCAGCATTTT. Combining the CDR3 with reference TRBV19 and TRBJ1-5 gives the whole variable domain DGGITQSPKYLFRKEGQNVTLSCEQNLNHDAMYWYRQDPGQGLRLIYYSQIVNDFQKGDIAEGYSVSREKKESFPLTVTSAQKNPTAFYLCASSIEGSGAQHFGDGTRLSIL.